The rows below give T cell receptor beta chains drawn from one sample of a study of blood T cell repertoires in COVID-19. Repertoires were generated with immunoSEQ multiplex PCR, while TCRdb's copy carries only in-frame clones and drops some. The sample holds approximately 130,000 clones, around 83% seen once. Sequencing was performed on PBMCs or T cells enriched from blood (not recorded which). The receptors shown here come from a man younger than 45 who had recovered from COVID-19. The CDR3 runs from the conserved cysteine through the conserved F or W. Fields, in order: V gene, clone size, J gene, D gene, CDR3 DNA, CDR3 protein. A D gene is named only where the DNA matches it firmly. Rows give clone size only sometimes, using once, few, many, or a class for an expanded clone.

V: TRBV6-2/TRBV6-3; size: -; J: TRBJ1-4; D: -; DNA: TGTGCCAGCAGTTATTCCAGCGGGGAAAAACTGTTTTTT; CDR3: CASSYSSGEKLFF
V: TRBV7-8; size: -; J: TRBJ2-6; D: -; DNA: TGTGCCAGCAGTACTAGAGGCACAGGGTTAAGCGGGGCCAACGTCCTGACTTTC; CDR3: CASSTRGTGLSGANVLTF
V: TRBV19; size: -; J: TRBJ1-1; D: TRBD1; DNA: TGTGCCAGTAGTTGGAGGGACAGGGCGGACACTGAAGCTTTCTTT; CDR3: CASSWRDRADTEAFF
V: TRBV30; size: -; J: TRBJ1-6; D: TRBD1; DNA: TGTGCCCGAGGACAGGAGGTGAATTCACCCCTCCACTTT; CDR3: CARGQEVNSPLHF
V: TRBV2; size: -; J: TRBJ1-4; D: -; DNA: TGTGCCAGCAACTCGGGGGAGCCTAATGAAAAACTGTTTTTT; CDR3: CASNSGEPNEKLFF
V: TRBV20-1; size: -; J: TRBJ2-3; D: -; DNA: TGCAGTGCGGGAAGCGGAACTACGCAGTATTTT; CDR3: CSAGSGTTQYF
V: TRBV6-5; size: -; J: TRBJ1-5; D: -; DNA: TGTGCCAGCAAAGAGGACCCCGGGGGGAATCAGCCCCAGCATTTT; CDR3: CASKEDPGGNQPQHF
V: TRBV9; size: -; J: TRBJ2-3; D: TRBD1; DNA: TGTGCCAGCAGCGCGACAGGGGGCCGTGGCACAGATACGCAGTATTTT; CDR3: CASSATGGRGTDTQYF
V: TRBV7-9; size: once; J: TRBJ1-5; D: -; DNA: TGTGCCAGCAGCTTAGCGGTCAGGGGAGGCAATCAGCCCCAGCATTTT; CDR3: CASSLAVRGGNQPQHF
V: TRBV25-1; size: -; J: TRBJ1-6; D: -; DNA: TGTGCCAGCAGTGAGCTTAGCTCCTATAATTCACCCCTCCACTTT; CDR3: CASSELSSYNSPLHF
V: TRBV7-3; size: few; J: TRBJ2-1; D: TRBD1; DNA: TGTGCCAGCAGCGCGACAGGGTTGGATGAGCAGTTCTTC; CDR3: CASSATGLDEQFF
V: TRBV5-4; size: -; J: TRBJ1-2; D: TRBD1; DNA: TGTGCCAGCATCCCAATGGGGACAGGGGAAGCTAACTATGGCTACACCTTC; CDR3: CASIPMGTGEANYGYTF
V: TRBV9; size: -; J: TRBJ1-2; D: -; DNA: TGTGCCAGCAGCGTAGTGGGAGGGTCGGATGGCTACACCTTC; CDR3: CASSVVGGSDGYTF
V: TRBV5-5; size: -; J: TRBJ2-1; D: TRBD1; DNA: TGTGCCAGCAGCCTATCCCGGGACAGGGGTGTGGTTGGGCAGTTCTTC; CDR3: CASSLSRDRGVVGQFF
V: TRBV3-1/TRBV3-2; size: -; J: TRBJ2-3; D: TRBD2; DNA: TGTGCCAGCAGCAAGGGACTAGCGAGGTATTTT; CDR3: CASSKGLARYF
V: TRBV7-9; size: once; J: TRBJ1-4; D: -; DNA: TGTGCCAGCAGCTTACAGGGGCCCGGGGAAAAACTGTTTTTT; CDR3: CASSLQGPGEKLFF
V: TRBV29-1; size: -; J: TRBJ2-2; D: -; DNA: TGCAGCGTTGAAAACAGGGTGACCGGGGAGCTGTTTTTT; CDR3: CSVENRVTGELFF
V: TRBV29-1; size: -; J: TRBJ2-5; D: TRBD1; DNA: TGCAGCGTTGACAGGGGGATCCAAGAGACCCAGTACTTC; CDR3: CSVDRGIQETQYF